This entry is about one T cell receptor (beta chain). TCRdb reprocessed the 5' RACE reads with MiXCR, giving one entry per CDR3 protein. The top ten clones hold over 0.5% of a sample with about 460,000 distinct CDR3 sequences, more than 13% of them seen once. These data originate in a study of identical twins. This CDR3 is 14 amino acids long. Germline lookup yields CDR1 DFQATT and CDR2 SNEGSKA (reference sequence). J lost 1 base, V lost 7 bases, and 5 bases had no gene match. Separately, the same data were catalogued under a study of yellow fever vaccine responses in identical twins.

The genes are TRBV20-1 and TRBJ2-2; 8 bases are a match to TRBD2. Sequencing was carried out using CD4+ T cells sorted from blood. The receptor was derived from a woman in her late teens or twenties in good health. In DNA, the CDR3 is TGCAGTGTCAGAACTAGCGGGAACACCGGGGAGCTGTTTTTT. As protein: CSVRTSGNTGELFF.